This is a list of T cell receptor beta chains from one sample in a study of human T cells and chemical hapten exposure. TCRdb called the RACE reads again in MiXCR, with one record for every CDR3 protein. This sample carries 80,000 to 100,000 distinct CDR3 sequences, around a quarter of them seen once, and the ten largest clones take 10%. The sequencing here drew on whole blood, taken in connection with sensitization to the hapten diphenylcyclopropenone (DPC). The source is a man aged 35 to 55 with alopecia areata. Some clones in this sample may be carry-over from other donors' samples. Each CDR3 is given with its conserved first and last residue. Fields, in order: V gene, D gene, J gene, clone size, CDR3 DNA, CDR3 protein. D genes are given only for firm matches. The listing skips clone size in some rows; elsewhere it reads once, few, many or a size class.

TRBV4-3	TRBD2	TRBJ2-3	-	TGCGCCAGCAGCCAAGAAGCGGGATCAAGAGGCACAGATACGCAGTATTTT	CASSQEAGSRGTDTQYF
TRBV28	TRBD1	TRBJ2-7	-	TGTGCCAGCAGTTTGGCAGGGGGTATCTACGAGCAGTACTTC	CASSLAGGIYEQYF
TRBV2	-	TRBJ2-7	many	TGTGCCAGCAGCCACCCCGATGAGGGAAACGAGCAGTACTTC	CASSHPDEGNEQYF
TRBV4-2	-	TRBJ2-2	few	TGTGCCAGCAGCCTTCTTAGGGGAGGGGAGCTGTTTTTT	CASSLLRGGELFF
TRBV28	-	TRBJ2-1	once	TGTGCCAGCAGTGCCAGTGGGAGTATCTACAATGAGCAGTTCTTC	CASSASGSIYNEQFF
TRBV18	-	TRBJ2-5	few	TGTGCCAGCTCGCTTGGACTCGGGGAGACCCAGTACTTC	CASSLGLGETQYF
TRBV5-1	-	TRBJ1-1	-	TGCGCCAGCAGCTTAGATGAACAGGAGCTGAACACTGAAGCTTTCTTT	CASSLDEQELNTEAFF
TRBV20-1	TRBD2	TRBJ2-3	few	TGCAGTGCTAGAGCCGAACGGGGACTAGCGGTTAGCACAGATACGCAGTATTTT	CSARAERGLAVSTDTQYF
TRBV5-1	-	TRBJ2-3	-	TGCGCCAGCAGCTTGGCCCTTACAGCGAACACAGATACGCAGTATTTT	CASSLALTANTDTQYF
TRBV7-6	-	TRBJ1-4	-	TGTGCCAGCAGCTTGGGGGCGACTAATGAAAAACTGTTTTTT	CASSLGATNEKLFF
TRBV4-1	-	TRBJ1-6	many	TGCGCCAGCAGCCAAGATAGTCCAGAACCCCTCCACTTT	CASSQDSPEPLHF
TRBV7-8	-	TRBJ1-1	-	TGTGCCAGCAGCTTAGCTCCCCGGGGGACTGAAGCTTTCTTT	CASSLAPRGTEAFF
TRBV4-1	-	TRBJ2-4	-	TGCGCCAGCAGCCAAGAAAACGGTAGGACCAAAAACATTCAGTACTTC	CASSQENGRTKNIQYF
TRBV27	TRBD2	TRBJ2-3	-	TGTGCCAGCAGTTTCCAAACGGGAGGGTTCTTCGGCACAGATACGCAGTATTTT	CASSFQTGGFFGTDTQYF
TRBV3-1	TRBD2	TRBJ2-2	few	TGTGCCAGCAGCCTTAGCGGGAGAAGCGATTTCGGGGAGCTGTTTTTT	CASSLSGRSDFGELFF
TRBV7-3	TRBD1	TRBJ1-3	few	TGTGCCAGCAGCCCAAACCCAGGGGGCTCTGGAAACACCATATATTTT	CASSPNPGGSGNTIYF
TRBV9	-	TRBJ2-3	few	TGTGCCAGCAATCCCCCCGGGTCTAATACGCAGTATTTT	CASNPPGSNTQYF
TRBV6-2/TRBV6-3	TRBD1	TRBJ1-1	few	TGTGCCAGCAGTTATTCCACTTCCGGGACAGGTGAAGCTTTCTTT	CASSYSTSGTGEAFF
TRBV6-6	-	TRBJ1-1	-	TGTGCCAGCAGTTACGGACCCACTGAAGCTTTCTTT	CASSYGPTEAFF
TRBV25-1	-	TRBJ1-1	-	TGTGCCAGCAGTGGTCTTGGCGGGGCTGAAGCTTTCTTT	CASSGLGGAEAFF
TRBV12-3/TRBV12-4	TRBD2	TRBJ2-2	few	TGTGCCAGCAGTTTCGCCTCCCAGGCGGGAGGCAACACCGGGGAGCTGTTTTTT	CASSFASQAGGNTGELFF
TRBV6-1	-	TRBJ1-6	-	TGTGCCAGCAGTCTGGGACTGAGTATTAATTCACCCCTCCACTTT	CASSLGLSINSPLHF
TRBV6-1	-	TRBJ2-3	few	TGTGCCAGCATAGGGGTAGGTCTGGGATCAGATACGCAGTATTTT	CASIGVGLGSDTQYF